These 26 T cell receptor beta chains share one sample of origin, sequenced in a study of technical replicates of blood from four donors. Here immunoSEQ multiplex PCR was the method, and the copy in TCRdb shows in-frame clones only, minus some. The table records about 73,000 clones, 93% of them present only once. The sample comprised T cells isolated from PBMCs. The receptor source for this set is a human donor in good health.

This chain uses TRBV5-6 with TRBJ2-7; 7 bases fit TRBD1. There are 12 residues in the CDR3. The ends lost 4 bases at V and 3 bases at J; junction bases unmatched: 1. Germline CDR1 SGHDT, CDR2 YYEEEE. For the CDR3, the DNA is TGTGCCAGCAGCCCAGGGGGCTACGAGCAGTACTTC. It encodes CASSPGGYEQYF.

This chain joins TRBV5-1 and TRBJ1-2; D call uncertain. Trimming pared 0 bases from V and 6 bases from J, leaving 12 bases between. This CDR3 has 14 residues. CDR1 SGHRS and CDR2 YFSETQ come from the germline V gene. CDR3 sequence: CASSLVNLEDGYTF. The CDR3 DNA is TGCGCCAGCAGCTTGGTCAATTTGGAGGATGGCTACACCTTC.

The gene calls are TRBV27 and TRBJ2-7, with 8 bases fitting TRBD2. V lost 1 base, J lost 3 bases, and 11 bases stayed unmatched. CDR1 and CDR2 from the germline V gene are MNHEY and SMNVEV (reference sequence). The CDR3 length is 17 residues. The chain's CDR3 is CASSLLAGSSGSYEQYF. The CDR3 region has the DNA TGTGCCAGCAGTTTATTAGCGGGATCTTCGGGGAGCTACGAGCAGTACTTC.

This rearrangement joins TRBV2 to TRBJ2-7; tentatively, D is TRBD2 (6 bases). Germline lookup yields CDR1 SNHLY and CDR2 FYNNEI. The CDR3 is 11 residues long. V lost 11 bases to trimming and J lost 5 bases, with 13 bases between them. The CDR3 region is CAGGKDDEQYF. Here the CDR3 DNA reads TGTGCCGGGGGGAAGGACGACGAGCAGTACTTC. Combining the CDR3 with reference TRBV2 and TRBJ2-7 gives the whole variable domain EPEVTQTPSHQVTQMGQEVILRCVPISNHLYFYWYRQILGQKVEFLVSFYNNEISEKSEIFDDQFSVERPDGSNFTLKIRSTKLEDSAMYFCAGGKDDEQYFGPGTRLTVT.

V and J are TRBV27 and TRBJ1-6, with D possibly matching TRBD1 (6 bases). The CDR3 runs to 16 residues. V dropped 4 bases and J dropped 4 bases, with 14 bases sitting between them. Germline V CDR1 and CDR2: MNHEY, SMNVEV (reference sequence). The CDR3 nucleotides are TGTGCCAGCAGTTCACGCCACAGGGAATATAATTCACCCCTCCACTTT. Protein sequence: CASSSRHREYNSPLHF.

This sequence joins TRBV28 and TRBJ1-2; D remains unclear. V lost 8 bases and J 0 bases, leaving 13 bases between the germline ends. Looked up from germline, CDR1 is MDHEN and CDR2 is SYDVKM. The CDR3 consists of 14 residues. The CDR3 loop is CASWTTGSNYGYTF. Here the CDR3 DNA reads TGTGCCAGCTGGACTACGGGGTCTAACTATGGCTACACCTTC.

The rearrangement uses TRBV7-9 and TRBJ1-1, with TRBD1 as a possible D gene (5 bases). Germline values: CDR1 SEHNR, CDR2 FQNEAQ (reference sequence). V lost 5 bases to trimming and J lost 6 bases, with 13 bases between them. The CDR3 totals 13 residues. CDR3 DNA: TGTGCCAGCAGCACTCGATTAGGGGCTGAAGCTTTCTTT. Its protein product is CASSTRLGAEAFF.

The chain has TRBV28 and TRBJ2-7; 14 bases are shared with TRBD2. The CDR3 totals 20 residues. The junction had 13 bases not matched to a gene; V was cut back by 3 bases and J by 0 bases. Germline V CDR1 and CDR2: MDHEN, SYDVKM. The CDR3: CASSFFLGTSGGASSYEQYF. DNA for the CDR3: TGTGCCAGCAGTTTCTTCTTGGGGACTAGCGGGGGCGCGAGCTCCTACGAGCAGTACTTC.

The chain has TRBV7-8 and TRBJ1-5; 8 bases fit TRBD1. J lost 0 bases, V lost 1 base, and 5 bases had no gene match. Germline CDR1 and CDR2: SGHVS and FQNEAQ. CDR3 length: 17 amino acids. The CDR3 DNA sequence: TGTGCCAGCAGCTTAGGAGGACAGGGTTATAGCAATCAGCCCCAGCATTTT. As protein: CASSLGGQGYSNQPQHF. The complete variable domain, with remaining parts taken from reference TRBV7-8 and TRBJ1-5, reads GAGVSQSPRYKVAKRGQDVALRCDPISGHVSLFWYQQALGQGPEFLTYFQNEAQLDKSGLPSDRFFAERPEGSVSTLKIQRTQQEDSAVYLCASSLGGQGYSNQPQHFGDGTRLSIL.

This clone came up once. The V call is TRBV2, the J call TRBJ2-6; D is unresolved. V lost 3 bases to trimming and J lost 10 bases, with 13 bases between them. Germline CDR1 reads SNHLY; CDR2 reads FYNNEI. The CDR3 has 14 amino acids. CDR3 bases: TGTGCCAGCAGTGAGATAGCAAATCCTAACGTCCTGACTTTC. The encoded protein is CASSEIANPNVLTF.

V gene TRBV6-6 combines with J gene TRBJ1-4; TRBD1 might be the D (6 bases). CDR1 is MNHNY, CDR2 SVGAGI, per germline (reference sequence). The CDR3 has 15 residues. The V and J ends lost 4 bases and 8 bases respectively, with 17 bases between them. CDR3 nucleotide sequence: TGTGCCAGCAGTTCCATACAGGGACCAGGGGAAAAACTGTTTTTT. Translation: CASSSIQGPGEKLFF.

The V and J genes are TRBV6-5 and TRBJ1-5; tentatively, D is TRBD1 (6 bases). V was cut by 4 bases and J by 3 bases, with 10 bases left in between. CDR1 and CDR2 (germline): MNHEY, SVGAGI. The CDR3 is 14 amino acids. The CDR3 region has the DNA TGTGCCAGCAGTTTATCAGGGGTCAATCAGCCCCAGCATTTT. This gives the protein CASSLSGVNQPQHF.

J is TRBJ1-2 and V is TRBV5-1, with a tentative D call TRBD1 (5 bases). Between the trimmed V and J ends, which lost 0 bases and 3 bases, there was a span of 9 bases. The CDR3 extends over 14 amino acids. Looked up from germline, CDR1 is SGHRS and CDR2 is YFSETQ. In DNA, the CDR3 is TGCGCCAGCAGCTTGGCTGGGGCGGACTATGGCTACACCTTC. Protein sequence: CASSLAGADYGYTF.

The rearrangement links TRBV2 to TRBJ2-7, with D perhaps matching TRBD1 (5 bases). The CDR3 consists of 12 residues. Germline CDR1 and CDR2: SNHLY and FYNNEI. With 4 bases removed from V and 4 bases from J, the gap between germline ends came to 8 bases. Written as DNA, the CDR3 is TGTGCCAGCAGTGCCAGGGCTTACGAGCAGTACTTC. Translated: CASSARAYEQYF.

The chain uses TRBV6-1 and TRBJ2-1, with 10 bases matching TRBD2. The germline CDR1 and CDR2 sequences are MNHNS and SASEGT. CDR3 size: 15 residues. Unmatched junction bases numbered 3, after V lost 5 bases and J lost 2 bases. The CDR3 loop reads CASSSGTSAYNEQFF. The CDR3 DNA reads as TGTGCCAGCAGTTCCGGGACTAGCGCCTACAATGAGCAGTTCTTC.

This chain uses TRBV11-3 with TRBJ2-3; weak D call: TRBD1 (6 bases). Trimming left V 1 base short and J 6 bases short, with 26 bases between. The CDR3 length is 19 residues. CDR1 SGHNT and CDR2 YENEEA come from the germline V gene. The DNA of the CDR3 is TGTGCCAGCAGCTTAGTTTTGGGGGCTAACTCCGCTGGGTCGGATACGCAGTATTTT. It translates to CASSLVLGANSAGSDTQYF.

The chain joins TRBV6-5 to TRBJ1-6; 10 bases map to TRBD1. The CDR3 is made up of 15 amino acids. The ends lost 5 bases at V and 9 bases at J; junction bases unmatched: 7. Germline V lookup: CDR1 MNHEY, CDR2 SVGAGI. CDR3 protein: CASSKGQGGFSPLHF. The CDR3 bases are TGTGCCAGCAGTAAAGGACAGGGGGGGTTTTCACCCCTCCACTTT.

Comments on this clone: A read error may produce the germline difference seen at one junction end. The CDR3 DNA is TGTGCCAGTAGTCTAGACAGGGGCCCCACAGATACGCAGTATTTT. Protein: CASSLDRGPTDTQYF. This chain connects TRBV19 to TRBJ2-3, with TRBD1 identical over 8 bases. Germline V lookup: CDR1 LNHDA, CDR2 SQIVND (reference sequence). This CDR3 is 15 amino acids long.

This sequence joins TRBV6-1 and TRBJ2-5, with 7 bases aligning to TRBD2. The length of the CDR3 is 16 residues. Trimming cost V 1 base and J 5 bases; bases outside gene matches: 10. The germline CDR1 and CDR2 sequences are MNHNS and SASEGT. In DNA, the CDR3 is TGTGCCAGCAGTGAAGAAAGTGGGGAGGGGCCGGAGACCCAGTACTTC. Encoded protein: CASSEESGEGPETQYF.

The chain links TRBV9 to TRBJ2-5; the D gene is possibly TRBD2 (6 bases). Germline CDR1 reads SGDLS; CDR2 reads YYNGEE. Trimming removed 0 bases at V and 5 bases at J, with 14 bases between. CDR3 length: 15 amino acids. CDR3 residues: CASSVGPGVRETQYF. CDR3 nucleotides: TGTGCCAGCAGCGTAGGTCCGGGAGTTCGGGAGACCCAGTACTTC.

This rearrangement joins TRBV7-2 to TRBJ1-2, with TRBD1 matching over 7 bases. Germline values: CDR1 SGHTA, CDR2 FQGNSA. The CDR3 runs to 15 residues. The junction had 5 bases not matched to a gene; V was cut back by 0 bases and J by 4 bases. The CDR3 sequence is CASSLAWGTAYGYTF. CDR3 coding DNA: TGTGCCAGCAGCTTAGCGTGGGGGACAGCCTATGGCTACACCTTC.

This chain connects TRBV5-1 to TRBJ2-7; possible D gene TRBD2, 7 bases. Germline lookup yields CDR1 SGHRS and CDR2 YFSETQ. This CDR3 comprises 13 residues. With 0 bases removed from V and 12 bases from J, the gap between germline ends came to 16 bases. CDR3 loop: CASSLEVGGGLYF. Written as DNA, the CDR3 is TGCGCCAGCAGCTTGGAGGTAGGGGGGGGACTGTACTTC.

The CDR3 spells CASSLGQVASPLHF. CDR3 nucleotides: TGCGCCAGCAGCTTAGGACAGGTGGCTTCACCCCTCCACTTT. The chain has TRBV5-1 and TRBJ1-6; TRBD1 agrees at 7 bases. Germline CDR1 SGHRS, CDR2 YFSETQ. V gave up 2 bases and J gave up 9 bases; unmatched junction bases: 5. This CDR3 has 14 residues.

The rearrangement uses TRBV12-5 and TRBJ1-2; D unclear. V was trimmed by 0 bases and J by 8 bases, leaving 10 bases between them. The CDR3 length is 13 residues. CDR1 LGHNT and CDR2 FRNRAP come from the germline V gene. The CDR3 nucleotides are TGTGCTAGTGGTTTGGTACCTCCTGGCGGCTACACCTTC. Encoded protein: CASGLVPPGGYTF.

The chain couples TRBV2 to TRBJ2-1; 7 nucleotides agree with TRBD2. Germline trimming cut 6 bases from V and 9 bases from J; bases unmatched to any gene: 8. This CDR3 comprises 13 residues. The germline V gene has CDR1 SNHLY and CDR2 FYNNEI. CDR3 protein: CASRGTTAGEQFF. DNA for the CDR3: TGTGCCAGCAGAGGGACTACCGCGGGTGAGCAGTTCTTC.

The chain uses TRBV4-1 and TRBJ1-1; TRBD1 might be the D (5 bases). The germline V gene encodes CDR1 MGHRA and CDR2 YSYEKL. Trimming left V 1 base short and J 3 bases short, with 9 bases between. The CDR3 runs 14 residues. The CDR3 reads CASSQGAGDTEAFF. As DNA, the CDR3 is TGCGCCAGCAGCCAAGGGGCGGGGGACACTGAAGCTTTCTTT.